The clone carrying this T cell receptor (beta chain) was seen more than once but under ten times. The germline CDR1 and CDR2 sequences are LNHDA and SQIVND (reference sequence). V lost 1 base to trimming and J lost 5 bases, with 11 bases between them. This CDR3 spans 15 amino acids. This record belongs to a study of blood T cell repertoires in COVID-19. Study-wide context: Samples came from the United States, Italy and Spain, spanning acute and convalescent COVID-19. From T cells, B-cell-depleted T cells, or PBMCs came the material, which was cDNA or gDNA.

In the original workflow: Amplified reference gene primers provided the basis for estimating nucleated cell counts. TCRdb's copy holds only in-frame clones and misses some; the assay was immunoSEQ multiplex PCR. V and J calls and clone size are copied from that table; D and trimming were computed from the DNA. Among roughly 50,000 clones, roughly 84% were seen once, and the ten largest hold roughly three fifths. The clonotype comes from a man in his 70s with acute or convalescent COVID-19. V is TRBV19 and J is TRBJ2-2; D might be TRBD2 (6 bases). Sequencing was carried out using peripheral blood. The CDR3 sequence is CASSIVEEGTGELFF. The DNA of the CDR3 is TGTGCCAGTAGTATAGTGGAGGAGGGTACCGGGGAGCTGTTTTTT.